The 18 T cell receptor beta chains given below trace back to one sample, sequenced in a study of T cell repertoires in cytomegalovirus infection. TCRdb passed the reads through MiXCR, listing each CDR3 protein once. The data contain roughly 760,000 distinct CDR3 sequences, under 40% of them singletons. The specimen was PBMCs. The receptors were sampled from a human donor in good health (CMV status not recorded). Some clones in this sample may be carry-over from other donors' samples.

This clonotype was seen many times. The V and J genes are TRBV6-2 or TRBV6-3 and TRBJ2-4; TRBD1 matches 9 bases. V was clipped by 6 bases and J by 0 bases; unmatched bases: 6. The CDR3 sequence is 16 residues long. Per the germline V gene, CDR1 is MNHEY and CDR2 is SVGEGT. CDR3 nucleotide sequence: TGTGCCAGCAGCCTAACAGGGGGCGTAGCCAAAAACATTCAGTACTTC. Encoded protein: CASSLTGGVAKNIQYF.

This clonotype came up a few times. The chain is built from TRBV11-1 and TRBJ2-7; 8 bases align to TRBD1. V lost 4 bases to trimming and J lost 6 bases; unmatched junction nucleotides: 11. The CDR3 consists of 15 residues. CDR1 SGHAT and CDR2 FQDESV come from the germline V gene (reference sequence). CDR3 loop: CASSSKWTGRFEQYF. The CDR3 region has the DNA TGTGCCAGCAGCTCAAAGTGGACAGGGAGGTTCGAGCAGTACTTC.

This clonotype showed up just a few times. The chain is built from TRBV6-1 and TRBJ2-1; the D is unclear. Trimming took 9 bases from V and 0 from J, leaving 12 bases between them. CDR1 and CDR2 (germline): MNHNS, SASEGT. The CDR3 covers 14 residues. The CDR3 reads CASLGGSSYNEQFF. The CDR3 bases are TGTGCCAGTCTCGGCGGAAGCTCCTACAATGAGCAGTTCTTC.

This clonotype was detected a few times. The chain is built from TRBV7-9 and TRBJ2-6, with a tentative D call TRBD1 (5 bases). V was cut by 1 base and J by 0 bases, with 13 bases left in between. This CDR3 is built from 18 residues. Germline CDR1 reads SEHNR; CDR2 reads FQNEAQ (reference sequence). CDR3 region: CASSLVTVRDSGANVLTF. The CDR3 DNA reads TGTGCCAGCAGCTTAGTTACTGTCAGGGACTCTGGGGCCAACGTCCTGACTTTC.

The chain links TRBV28 to TRBJ2-2; a weak D match, TRBD1 (6 bases). Germline loops: CDR1 MDHEN, CDR2 SYDVKM. CDR3 length: 12 residues. The V end was cut by 6 bases, the J end by 10 bases, with 12 bases between. The CDR3 loop is CASRPTGSELFF. For the CDR3, the DNA is TGTGCCAGCAGACCTACAGGGTCGGAGCTGTTTTTT.

The chain couples TRBV6-6 to TRBJ1-4, with TRBD1 identical over 9 bases. Looked up from germline, CDR1 is MNHNY and CDR2 is SVGAGI (reference sequence). The CDR3 contains 15 residues. The J segment lost 4 bases and the V segment lost 2 bases, leaving 2 bases of the junction unmatched. CDR3 protein: CASSYPDRGNEKLFF. In DNA form, the CDR3 reads TGTGCCAGCAGTTACCCGGACAGGGGTAATGAAAAACTGTTTTTT.

In this sample, this clonotype turned up a few times. This chain connects TRBV4-1 to TRBJ2-5, with D perhaps assigned TRBD1 or TRBD2 (7 bases each). Germline V gives CDR1 MGHRA, CDR2 YSYEKL. The CDR3 extends over 15 amino acids. V gave up 0 bases and J gave up 4 bases, with 12 bases separating them. CDR3 in DNA: TGCGCCAGCAGCCAAGATCAGGGGGGGCCAGAGACCCAGTACTTC. It yields the protein CASSQDQGGPETQYF.

With respect to this clonotype: A much larger clone differs by one base, so this may be a read error. The rearrangement links TRBV7-6 to TRBJ2-5; 7 bases are a match to TRBD1. The CDR3 loop spans 14 amino acids. From germline, CDR1 is SGHVS and CDR2 FNYEAQ. The CDR3 bases are TGTGCCAGCAGCCCGCGCAGGGGGTTAGAGACCAAGTACTTC. Translating it yields CASSPRRGLETKYF.

The chain combines TRBV12-3 or TRBV12-4 with TRBJ2-2; 7 bases match TRBD1. J lost 8 bases, V lost 6 bases, and 6 bases had no gene match. The CDR3 has 13 residues. DNA for the CDR3: TGTGCCAGCAGGACAGGGTCTAAGGGGGAGCTGTTTTTT. It codes for CASRTGSKGELFF.

This clonotype was seen a few times. The chain recombines TRBV5-4 with TRBJ2-5; 9 nucleotides match TRBD2. The CDR3 totals 18 residues. Germline CDR1 SGHNT, CDR2 YYREEE (reference sequence). Trimming removed 5 bases from V and 5 bases from J; junction bases left unmatched: 19. Written as DNA, the CDR3 is TGTGCCAGCAGTTCGCAAACGGCGGGAGGGCCCTCGGGTGAGACCCAGTACTTC. It encodes CASSSQTAGGPSGETQYF.

This clonotype was counted between two and nine times. This sequence joins TRBV5-5 and TRBJ1-1, with 7 bases lining up with TRBD1. The germline V gene encodes CDR1 SGHKS and CDR2 YYEKEE (reference sequence). Trimming removed 4 bases from V and 3 bases from J; junction bases left unmatched: 9. CDR3 length: 15 residues. CDR3 region: CASSETGTVDTEAFF. As DNA, the CDR3 is TGTGCCAGCAGCGAGACCGGGACAGTCGACACTGAAGCTTTCTTT.

The chain carries TRBV6-1 and TRBJ1-1; tentative D call: TRBD1 (6 bases). V was shortened by 0 bases and J by 1 base, with 15 bases between the two germline ends. The germline V gene has CDR1 MNHNS and CDR2 SASEGT. This CDR3 has 17 amino acids. CDR3 loop: CASSEAGQGRGNTEAFF. CDR3 in DNA: TGTGCCAGCAGTGAAGCTGGCCAGGGGAGGGGGAACACTGAAGCTTTCTTT.

This clonotype was recorded only once. The CDR3 does not end in the conserved phenylalanine or tryptophan, so this is likely a read error. This chain connects TRBV28 to TRBJ2-7; maybe TRBD1 (6 bases). This CDR3 has 16 amino acids. V was trimmed by 6 bases and J by 3 bases, leaving 21 bases between them. Germline assignment: CDR1 MDHEN and CDR2 SYDVKM. CDR3 DNA sequence: TGTGCCAGCAGGGGTCTCGGACAGCGCCAGTACTACGAGCAGTACTTA. It is translated as CASRGLGQRQYYEQYL.

There are a few counts of this clonotype. The chain couples TRBV12-3 or TRBV12-4 to TRBJ1-2; D is ambiguous. The V end was cut by 5 bases, the J end by 3 bases, with 10 bases between. The CDR3 has 13 amino acids. This CDR3 reads CASSRQADYGYTF. CDR3 bases: TGTGCCAGCAGTCGGCAGGCCGACTATGGCTACACCTTC.

This chain joins TRBV12-3 or TRBV12-4 and TRBJ2-1; a possible D gene is TRBD2 (6 bases). The length of the CDR3 is 14 residues. Trimming took off 5 bases at V and 7 bases at J, with 15 bases between the two ends. Here the CDR3 DNA reads TGTGCCAGCAGTCACGGGGACTGGGGTAATGAGCAGTTCTTC. It translates to CASSHGDWGNEQFF.

This sequence joins TRBV28 and TRBJ2-1; D is unresolved. With 1 base removed from V and 0 bases from J, the gap between germline ends came to 13 bases. This CDR3 is 17 amino acids long. Germline V lookup: CDR1 MDHEN, CDR2 SYDVKM. CDR3: CASSLYPRLTSYNEQFF. The CDR3 bases are TGTGCCAGCAGTTTATATCCACGCCTGACCTCCTACAATGAGCAGTTCTTC.

There are many counts of this clonotype. V is TRBV7-9 and J is TRBJ1-4; TRBD1 aligns across 10 bases. CDR3 length equals 17 residues. Germline CDR1 and CDR2: SEHNR and FQNEAQ (reference sequence). Trimming took 5 bases from V and 2 from J; bases not matched to a gene: 8. As DNA, the CDR3 is TGTGCCAGCAGCCCCCGGACAGGGGGTCGCACTAATGAAAAACTGTTTTTT. Protein product: CASSPRTGGRTNEKLFF. The full variable domain, its missing parts supplied by reference TRBV7-9 and TRBJ1-4, is DTGVSQNPRHKITKRGQNVTFRCDPISEHNRLYWYRQTLGQGPEFLTYFQNEAQLEKSRLLSDRFSAERPKGSFSTLEIQRTEQGDSAMYLCASSPRTGGRTNEKLFFGSGTQLSVL.

This clonotype showed up just a few times. This chain uses TRBV6-5 with TRBJ2-7; D may be TRBD2 (6 bases). Trimming took off 6 bases at V and 2 bases at J, with 20 bases between the two ends. CDR3 length: 16 residues. Germline V gene data show CDR1 as MNHEY and CDR2 as SVGAGI. The CDR3 sequence is CASRSYLASIPYEQYF. CDR3 in DNA: TGTGCCAGCAGATCCTATCTAGCGAGCATACCCTACGAGCAGTACTTC.